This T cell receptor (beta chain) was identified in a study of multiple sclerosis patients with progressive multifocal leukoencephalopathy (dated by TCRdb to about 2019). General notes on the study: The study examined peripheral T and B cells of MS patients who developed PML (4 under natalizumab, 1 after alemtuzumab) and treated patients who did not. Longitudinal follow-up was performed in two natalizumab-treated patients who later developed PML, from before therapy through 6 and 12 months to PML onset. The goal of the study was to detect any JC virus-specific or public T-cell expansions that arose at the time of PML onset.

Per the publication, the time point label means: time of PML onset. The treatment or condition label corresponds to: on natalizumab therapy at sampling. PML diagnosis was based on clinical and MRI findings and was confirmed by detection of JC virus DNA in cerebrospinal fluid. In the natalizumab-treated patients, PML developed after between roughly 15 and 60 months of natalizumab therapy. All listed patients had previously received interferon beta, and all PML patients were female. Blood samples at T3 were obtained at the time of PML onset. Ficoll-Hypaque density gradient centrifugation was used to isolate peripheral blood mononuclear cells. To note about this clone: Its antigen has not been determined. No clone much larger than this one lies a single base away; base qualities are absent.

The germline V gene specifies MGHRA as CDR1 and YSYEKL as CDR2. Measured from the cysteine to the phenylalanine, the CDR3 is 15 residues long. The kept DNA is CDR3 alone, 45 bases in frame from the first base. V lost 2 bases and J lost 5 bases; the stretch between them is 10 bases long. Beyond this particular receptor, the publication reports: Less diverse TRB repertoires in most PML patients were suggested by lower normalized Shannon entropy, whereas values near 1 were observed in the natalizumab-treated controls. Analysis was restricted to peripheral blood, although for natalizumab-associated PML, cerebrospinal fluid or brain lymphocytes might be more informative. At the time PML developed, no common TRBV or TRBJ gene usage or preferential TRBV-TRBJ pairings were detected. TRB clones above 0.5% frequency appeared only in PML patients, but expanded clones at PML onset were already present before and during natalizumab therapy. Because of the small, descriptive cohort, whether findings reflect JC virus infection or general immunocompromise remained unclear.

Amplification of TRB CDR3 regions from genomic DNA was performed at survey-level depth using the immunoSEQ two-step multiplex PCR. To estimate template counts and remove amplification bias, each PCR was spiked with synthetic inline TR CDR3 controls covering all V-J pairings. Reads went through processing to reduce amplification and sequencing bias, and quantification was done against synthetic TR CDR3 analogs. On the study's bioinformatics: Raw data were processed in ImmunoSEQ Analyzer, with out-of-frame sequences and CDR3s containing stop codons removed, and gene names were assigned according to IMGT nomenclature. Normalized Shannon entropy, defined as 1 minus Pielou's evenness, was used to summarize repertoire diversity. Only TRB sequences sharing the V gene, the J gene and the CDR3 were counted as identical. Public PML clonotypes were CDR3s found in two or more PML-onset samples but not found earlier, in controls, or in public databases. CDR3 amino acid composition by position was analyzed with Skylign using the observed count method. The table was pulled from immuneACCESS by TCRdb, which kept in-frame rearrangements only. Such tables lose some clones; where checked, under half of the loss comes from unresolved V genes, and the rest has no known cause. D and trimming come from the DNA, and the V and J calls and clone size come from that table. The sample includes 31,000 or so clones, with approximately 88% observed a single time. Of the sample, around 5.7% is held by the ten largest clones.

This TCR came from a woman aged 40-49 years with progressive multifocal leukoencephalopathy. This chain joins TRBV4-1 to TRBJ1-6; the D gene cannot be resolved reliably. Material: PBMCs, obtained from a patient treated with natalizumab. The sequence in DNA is TGCGCCAGCAGCCAACGTGACAATGATAATTCACCCCTCCACTTT. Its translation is CASSQRDNDNSPLHF.